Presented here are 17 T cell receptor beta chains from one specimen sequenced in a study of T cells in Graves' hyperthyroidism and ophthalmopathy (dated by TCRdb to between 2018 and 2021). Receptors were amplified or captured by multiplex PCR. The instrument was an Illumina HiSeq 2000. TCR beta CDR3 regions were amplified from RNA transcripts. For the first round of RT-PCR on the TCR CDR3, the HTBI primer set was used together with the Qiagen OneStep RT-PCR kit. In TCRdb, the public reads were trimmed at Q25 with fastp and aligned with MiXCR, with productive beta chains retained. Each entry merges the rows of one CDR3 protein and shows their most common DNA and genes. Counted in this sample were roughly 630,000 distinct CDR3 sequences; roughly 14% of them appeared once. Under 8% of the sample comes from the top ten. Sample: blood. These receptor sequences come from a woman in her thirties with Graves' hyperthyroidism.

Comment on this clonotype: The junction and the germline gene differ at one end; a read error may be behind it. Here the CDR3 reads CASSGNYDSPLHF. CDR3 sequence (DNA): TGCGCCAGCAGTGGGAACTATGATTCACCCCTCCACTTT. This rearrangement joins TRBV10-1 to TRBJ1-6; D uncertain. CDR3 length: 13 amino acids. Germline V CDR1 and CDR2: WNHNN, SYGVQD (reference sequence).

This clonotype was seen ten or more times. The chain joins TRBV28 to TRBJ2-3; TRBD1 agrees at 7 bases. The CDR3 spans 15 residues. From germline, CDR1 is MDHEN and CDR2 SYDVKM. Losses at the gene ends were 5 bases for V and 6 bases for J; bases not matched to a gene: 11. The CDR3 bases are TGTGCCAGCAGTATTCACGCTACAGGGGAGGATACGCAGTATTTT. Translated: CASSIHATGEDTQYF.

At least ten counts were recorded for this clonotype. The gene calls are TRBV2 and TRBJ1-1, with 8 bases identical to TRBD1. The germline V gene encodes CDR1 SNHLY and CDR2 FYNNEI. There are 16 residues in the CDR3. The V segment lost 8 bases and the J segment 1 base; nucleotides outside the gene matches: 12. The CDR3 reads CASYAPRTGRNTEAFF. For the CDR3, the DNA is TGTGCCAGCTATGCACCCCGGACAGGGAGGAACACTGAAGCTTTCTTT. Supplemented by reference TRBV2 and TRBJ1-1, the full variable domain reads EPEVTQTPSHQVTQMGQEVILRCVPISNHLYFYWYRQILGQKVEFLVSFYNNEISEKSEIFDDQFSVERPDGSNFTLKIRSTKLEDSAMYFCASYAPRTGRNTEAFFGQGTRLTVV.

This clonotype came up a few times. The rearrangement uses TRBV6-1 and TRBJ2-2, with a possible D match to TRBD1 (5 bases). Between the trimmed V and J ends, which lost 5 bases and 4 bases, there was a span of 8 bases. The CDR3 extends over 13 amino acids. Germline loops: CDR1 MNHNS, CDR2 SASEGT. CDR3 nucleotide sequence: TGTGCCAGCAGTCAGGGTTCCACCGGGGAGCTGTTTTTT. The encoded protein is CASSQGSTGELFF.

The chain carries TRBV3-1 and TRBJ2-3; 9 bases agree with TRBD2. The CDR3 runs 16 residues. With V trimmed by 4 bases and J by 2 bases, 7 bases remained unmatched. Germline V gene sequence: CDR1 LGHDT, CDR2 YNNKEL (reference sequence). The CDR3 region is CASSPIAGVATDTQYF. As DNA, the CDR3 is TGTGCCAGCAGCCCAATAGCGGGAGTCGCCACAGATACGCAGTATTTT.

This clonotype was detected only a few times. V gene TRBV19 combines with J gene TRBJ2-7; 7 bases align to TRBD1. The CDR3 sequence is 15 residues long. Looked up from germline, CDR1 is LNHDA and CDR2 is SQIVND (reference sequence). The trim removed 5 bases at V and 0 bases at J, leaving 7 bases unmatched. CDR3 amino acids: CASSPTGTDSYEQYF. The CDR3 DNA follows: TGTGCCAGTAGTCCGACCGGGACAGACTCCTACGAGCAGTACTTC. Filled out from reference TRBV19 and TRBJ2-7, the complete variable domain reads DGGITQSPKYLFRKEGQNVTLSCEQNLNHDAMYWYRQDPGQGLRLIYYSQIVNDFQKGDIAEGYSVSREKKESFPLTVTSAQKNPTAFYLCASSPTGTDSYEQYFGPGTRLTVT.

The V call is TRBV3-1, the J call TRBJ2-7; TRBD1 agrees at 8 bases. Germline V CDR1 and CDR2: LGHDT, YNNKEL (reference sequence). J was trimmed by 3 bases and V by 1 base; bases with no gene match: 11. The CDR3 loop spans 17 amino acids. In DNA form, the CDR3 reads TGTGCCAGCAGCCAAGTGGTGACAGGGGTTGTCTTCTACGAGCAGTACTTC. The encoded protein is CASSQVVTGVVFYEQYF.

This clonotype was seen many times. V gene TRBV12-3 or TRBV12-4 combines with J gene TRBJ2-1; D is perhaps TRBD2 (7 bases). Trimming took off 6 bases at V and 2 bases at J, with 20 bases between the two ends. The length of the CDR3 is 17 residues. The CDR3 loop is CASRARGAYSAYNEQFF. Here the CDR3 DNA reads TGTGCCAGCAGGGCCCGGGGGGCCTATTCGGCCTACAATGAGCAGTTCTTC.

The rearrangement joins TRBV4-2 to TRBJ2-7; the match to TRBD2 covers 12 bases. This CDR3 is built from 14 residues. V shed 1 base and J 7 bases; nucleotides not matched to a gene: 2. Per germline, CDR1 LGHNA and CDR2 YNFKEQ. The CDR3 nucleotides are TGTGCCAGCAGCCAAGGTACTAGCGGGGGGGAGCAGTACTTC. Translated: CASSQGTSGGEQYF.

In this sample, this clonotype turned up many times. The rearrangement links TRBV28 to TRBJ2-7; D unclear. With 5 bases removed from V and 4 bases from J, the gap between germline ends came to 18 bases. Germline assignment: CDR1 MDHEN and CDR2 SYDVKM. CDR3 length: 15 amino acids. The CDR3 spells CASSPAEEGKYEQYF. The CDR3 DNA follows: TGTGCCAGCAGTCCCGCCGAAGAAGGGAAATACGAGCAGTACTTC.

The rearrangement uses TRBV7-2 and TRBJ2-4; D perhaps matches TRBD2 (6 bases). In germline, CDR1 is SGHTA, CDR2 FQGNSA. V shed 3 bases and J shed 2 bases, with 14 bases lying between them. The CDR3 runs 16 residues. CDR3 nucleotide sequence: TGTGCCAGCAGCTTCCGCGTGGGGGGTTCCAAAAACATTCAGTACTTC. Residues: CASSFRVGGSKNIQYF.

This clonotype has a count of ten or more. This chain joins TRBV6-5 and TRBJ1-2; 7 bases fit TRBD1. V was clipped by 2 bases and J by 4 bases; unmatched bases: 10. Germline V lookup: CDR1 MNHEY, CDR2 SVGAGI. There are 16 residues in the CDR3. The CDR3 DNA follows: TGTGCCAGCAGTTACGGTCAAGGGGGCGGATCCTATGGCTACACCTTC. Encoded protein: CASSYGQGGGSYGYTF.

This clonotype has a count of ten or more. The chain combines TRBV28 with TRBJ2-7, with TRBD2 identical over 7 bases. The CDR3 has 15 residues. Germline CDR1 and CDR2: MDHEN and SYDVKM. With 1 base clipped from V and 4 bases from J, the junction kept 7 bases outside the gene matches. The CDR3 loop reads CASSLSAGDLYEQYF. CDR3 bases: TGTGCCAGCAGTTTATCGGCGGGAGATCTATACGAGCAGTACTTC.

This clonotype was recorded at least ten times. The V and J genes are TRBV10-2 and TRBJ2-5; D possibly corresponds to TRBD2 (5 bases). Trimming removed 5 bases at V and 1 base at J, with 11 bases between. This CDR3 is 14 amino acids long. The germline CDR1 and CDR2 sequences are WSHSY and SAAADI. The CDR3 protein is CASSRRLSQETQYF. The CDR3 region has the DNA TGCGCCAGCAGTAGGAGGTTGTCCCAAGAGACCCAGTACTTC.

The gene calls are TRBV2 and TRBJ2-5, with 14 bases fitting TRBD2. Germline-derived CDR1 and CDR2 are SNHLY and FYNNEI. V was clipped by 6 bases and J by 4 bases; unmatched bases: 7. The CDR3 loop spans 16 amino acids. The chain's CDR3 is CASSGTSGSPRETQYF. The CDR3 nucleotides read TGTGCCAGCAGCGGGACTAGCGGGAGCCCTCGAGAGACCCAGTACTTC.

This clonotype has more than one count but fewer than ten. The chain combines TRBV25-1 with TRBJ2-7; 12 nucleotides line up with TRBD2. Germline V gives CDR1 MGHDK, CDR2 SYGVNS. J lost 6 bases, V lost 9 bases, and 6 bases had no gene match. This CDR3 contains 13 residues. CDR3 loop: CASGLAGSTEQYF. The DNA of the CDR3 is TGTGCCAGTGGACTAGCGGGATCAACCGAGCAGTACTTC.

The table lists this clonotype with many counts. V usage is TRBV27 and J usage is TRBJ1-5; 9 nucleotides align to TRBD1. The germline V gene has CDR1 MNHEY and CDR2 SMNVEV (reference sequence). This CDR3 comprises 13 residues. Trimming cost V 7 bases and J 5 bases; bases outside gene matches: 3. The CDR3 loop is CASKQGADQPQHF. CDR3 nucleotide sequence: TGTGCCAGCAAACAGGGGGCAGATCAGCCCCAGCATTTT.